This TCR beta chain was sequenced for a study of post-analysis software for immune sequencing data. The study, taken as a whole, reports: When patients were compared with controls, four or five TRBV segments were more frequent, TRBV5-6, TRBV5-1 and TRBV20-1 among them.

Points on this clonotype: Its target is unknown.

The germline gives CDR1 SGHNT, CDR2 YENEEA. This CDR3 has 15 amino acids. V shed 5 bases and J shed 7 bases, with 18 bases lying between them. Prepared libraries of TCR beta cDNA carried unique molecular identifiers. TCRdb reprocessed the PCR reads via MiXCR and lists one record per CDR3 protein. The sample has approximately 440,000 distinct CDR3 sequences; roughly 46% are singletons. This rearrangement joins TRBV11-3 to TRBJ2-1; the D gene is possibly TRBD1 (6 bases). The sample taken for sequencing was blood. The sequence derives from a girl between 10 and 17 years old with multiple sclerosis. The CDR3 here is CASSDYRVLRNEQFF. The CDR3 bases are TGTGCCAGCAGCGACTACAGGGTCTTAAGGAATGAGCAGTTCTTC. Full variable domain (outside the CDR3, taken from reference TRBV11-3 and TRBJ2-1): EAGVVQSPRYKIIEKKQPVAFWCNPISGHNTLYWYLQNLGQGPELLIRYENEEAVDDSQLPKDRFSAERLKGVDSTLKIQPAELGDSAVYLCASSDYRVLRNEQFFGPGTRLTVL.